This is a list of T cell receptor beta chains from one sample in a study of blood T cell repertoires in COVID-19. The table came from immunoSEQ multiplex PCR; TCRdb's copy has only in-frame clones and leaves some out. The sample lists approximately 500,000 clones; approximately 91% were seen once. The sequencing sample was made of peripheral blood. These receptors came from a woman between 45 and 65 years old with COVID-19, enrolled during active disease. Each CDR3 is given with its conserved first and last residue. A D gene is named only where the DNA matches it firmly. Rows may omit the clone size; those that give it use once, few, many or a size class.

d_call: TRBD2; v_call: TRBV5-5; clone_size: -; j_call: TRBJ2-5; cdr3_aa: CASSMVGASGENF; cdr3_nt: TGTGCCAGCAGCATGGTGGGGGCTAGCGGGGAAAACTTC
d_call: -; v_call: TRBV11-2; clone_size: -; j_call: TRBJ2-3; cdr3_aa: CASSLTTTDTQYF; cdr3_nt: TGTGCCAGCAGCTTAACGACTACAGATACGCAGTATTTT
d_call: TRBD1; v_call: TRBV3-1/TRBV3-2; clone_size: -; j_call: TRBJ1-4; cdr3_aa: CASSLGTGVVEKLFF; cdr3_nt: TGTGCCAGCAGCCTTGGGACAGGGGTGGTAGAAAAACTGTTTTTT
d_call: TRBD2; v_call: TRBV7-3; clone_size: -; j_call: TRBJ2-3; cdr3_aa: CASSRHGGGTDTQYF; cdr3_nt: TGTGCCAGCAGCCGGCATGGGGGGGGCACAGATACGCAGTATTTT
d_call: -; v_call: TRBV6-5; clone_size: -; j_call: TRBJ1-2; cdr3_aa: CATSPGFYGYTF; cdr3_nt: TGTGCCACTTCCCCCGGGTTCTATGGCTACACCTTC
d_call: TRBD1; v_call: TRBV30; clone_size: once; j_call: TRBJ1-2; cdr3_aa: CAWSVGGQDGYTF; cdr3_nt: TGTGCCTGGAGTGTCGGGGGACAGGATGGCTACACCTTC
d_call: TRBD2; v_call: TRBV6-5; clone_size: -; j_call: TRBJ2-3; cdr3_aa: CASTLAGGTDTQYF; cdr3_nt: TGTGCCAGTACCCTAGCGGGGGGCACAGATACGCAGTATTTT
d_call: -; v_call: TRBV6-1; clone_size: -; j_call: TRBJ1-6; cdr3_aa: CASSDYVAELGSPLHF; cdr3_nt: TGTGCCAGCAGTGATTACGTAGCCGAACTGGGTTCACCCCTCCACTTT
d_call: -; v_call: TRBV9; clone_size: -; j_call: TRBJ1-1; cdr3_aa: CASSVGSDTEAFF; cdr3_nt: TGTGCCAGCAGCGTAGGCAGCGACACTGAAGCTTTCTTT
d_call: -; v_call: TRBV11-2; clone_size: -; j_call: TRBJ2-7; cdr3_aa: CATSNTYEQYF; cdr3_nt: TGTGCCACTTCAAACACCTACGAGCAGTACTTC
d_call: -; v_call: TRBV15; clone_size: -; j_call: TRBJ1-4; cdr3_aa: CATSTVRGLNEKLFF; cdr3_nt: TGTGCCACCAGCACGGTTCGGGGACTAAATGAAAAACTGTTTTTT
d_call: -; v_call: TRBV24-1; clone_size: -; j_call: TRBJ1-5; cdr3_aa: CATSQSNQPQHF; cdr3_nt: TGTGCCACCAGTCAGAGCAATCAGCCCCAGCATTTT
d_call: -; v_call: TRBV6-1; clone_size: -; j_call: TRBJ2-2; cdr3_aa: CASSEDSPGTGELFF; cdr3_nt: TGTGCCAGCAGTGAGGACAGCCCCGGCACCGGGGAGCTGTTTTTT
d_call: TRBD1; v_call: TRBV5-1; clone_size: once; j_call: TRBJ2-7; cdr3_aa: CASRTGDEQYF; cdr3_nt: TGCGCCAGCAGGACAGGGGACGAGCAGTACTTC
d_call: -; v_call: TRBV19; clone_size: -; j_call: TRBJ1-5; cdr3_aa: CASSIRAGTGQPQHF; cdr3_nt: TGTGCCAGTAGTATTAGGGCGGGAACGGGGCAGCCCCAGCATTTT
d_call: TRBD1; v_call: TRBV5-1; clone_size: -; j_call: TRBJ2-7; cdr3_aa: CASRTGGVYDEQYF; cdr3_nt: TGCGCCAGCAGGACAGGGGGCGTCTACGACGAGCAGTACTTC
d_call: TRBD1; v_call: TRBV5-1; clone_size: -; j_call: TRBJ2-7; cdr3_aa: CASNRDRVSYEQYF; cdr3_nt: TGCGCCAGCAACCGGGACAGGGTCTCCTACGAGCAGTACTTC
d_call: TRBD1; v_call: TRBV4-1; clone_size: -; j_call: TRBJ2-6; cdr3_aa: CASSQRGQGAGANVLTF; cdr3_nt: TGCGCCAGCAGCCAGAGGGGACAGGGGGCTGGGGCCAACGTCCTGACTTTC
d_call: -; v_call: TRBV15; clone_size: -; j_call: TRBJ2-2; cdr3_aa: CATSRQNQGPGELFF; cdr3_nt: TGTGCCACCAGCAGACAGAACCAGGGCCCCGGGGAGCTGTTTTTT
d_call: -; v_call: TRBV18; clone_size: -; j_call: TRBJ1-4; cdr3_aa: CASSPPAPNEKLFF; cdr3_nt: TGTGCCAGCTCACCACCGGCCCCTAATGAAAAACTGTTTTTT
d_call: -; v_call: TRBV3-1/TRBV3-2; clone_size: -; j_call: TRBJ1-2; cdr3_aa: CASSLGREDYGYTF; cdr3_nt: TGTGCCAGCAGCCTGGGCCGGGAGGACTATGGCTACACCTTC
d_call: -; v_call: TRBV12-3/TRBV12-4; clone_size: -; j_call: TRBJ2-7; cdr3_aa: CASSLGTDYEQYF; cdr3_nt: TGTGCCAGCAGTTTAGGGACTGACTACGAGCAGTACTTC
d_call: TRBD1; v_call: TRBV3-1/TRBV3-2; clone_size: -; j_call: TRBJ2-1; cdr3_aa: CASSLKGARAGEQFF; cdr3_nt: TGTGCCAGCAGCCTTAAGGGGGCGCGGGCGGGTGAGCAGTTCTTC
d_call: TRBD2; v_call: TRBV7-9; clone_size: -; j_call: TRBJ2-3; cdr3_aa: CASVSGGVTDTQYF; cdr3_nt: TGTGCCAGCGTAAGCGGGGGGGTGACGGATACGCAGTATTTT
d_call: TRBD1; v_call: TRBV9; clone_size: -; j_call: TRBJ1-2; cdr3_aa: CASSTGTVYGYTF; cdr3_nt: TGTGCCAGCAGCACCGGGACAGTCTATGGCTACACCTTC
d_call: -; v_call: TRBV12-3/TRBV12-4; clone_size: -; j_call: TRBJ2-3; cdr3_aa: CASSPTGDTQYF; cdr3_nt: TGTGCCAGCAGTCCGACAGGAGATACGCAGTATTTT
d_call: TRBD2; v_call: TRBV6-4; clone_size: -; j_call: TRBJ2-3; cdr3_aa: CASPLPGSGVYTDTQYF; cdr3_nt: TGTGCCAGCCCCCTCCCGGGAAGCGGGGTGTACACAGATACGCAGTATTTT
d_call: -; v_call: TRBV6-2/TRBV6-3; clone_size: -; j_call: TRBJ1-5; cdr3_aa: CASSYGRSRGGSNQPQHF; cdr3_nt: TGTGCCAGCAGTTATGGGAGATCCAGGGGTGGGAGCAATCAGCCCCAGCATTTT
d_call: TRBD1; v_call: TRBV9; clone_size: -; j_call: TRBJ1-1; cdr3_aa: CASSVTGDPHIEAFF; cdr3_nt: TGTGCCAGCAGCGTGACAGGGGACCCACATATTGAAGCTTTCTTT
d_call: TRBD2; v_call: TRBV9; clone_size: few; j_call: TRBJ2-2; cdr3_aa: CASSSREGVAGELFF; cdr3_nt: TGTGCCAGCAGCTCCCGGGAGGGGGTAGCCGGGGAGCTGTTTTTT
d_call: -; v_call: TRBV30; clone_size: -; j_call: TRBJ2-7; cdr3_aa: CAWSYGGLSSYEQYF; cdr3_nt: TGTGCCTGGAGCTATGGGGGCCTAAGCTCCTACGAGCAGTACTTC
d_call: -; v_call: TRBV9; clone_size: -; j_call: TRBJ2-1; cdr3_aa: CASSVRVGNEQFF; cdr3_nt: TGTGCCAGCAGCGTCAGGGTTGGGAATGAGCAGTTCTTC
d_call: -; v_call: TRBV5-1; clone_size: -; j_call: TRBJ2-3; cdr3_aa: CASSLEWAGPQYF; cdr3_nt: TGCGCCAGCAGCTTGGAGTGGGCAGGCCCGCAGTATTTT
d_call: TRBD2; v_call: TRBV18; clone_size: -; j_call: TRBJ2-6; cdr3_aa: CASSLGRGGRSNVLTF; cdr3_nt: TGTGCCAGCTCCCTCGGGAGGGGGGGAAGGTCCAACGTCCTGACTTTC
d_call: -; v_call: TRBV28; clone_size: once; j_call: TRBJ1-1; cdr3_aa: CASSPAGYETEAFF; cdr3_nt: TGTGCCAGCAGTCCGGCAGGGTATGAAACTGAAGCTTTCTTT
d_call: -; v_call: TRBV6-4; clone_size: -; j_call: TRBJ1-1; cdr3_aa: CASRALDGGNTEAFF; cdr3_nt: TGTGCCAGCAGAGCACTGGACGGGGGAAACACTGAAGCTTTCTTT
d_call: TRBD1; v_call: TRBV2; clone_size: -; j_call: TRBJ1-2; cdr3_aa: CASRATGGSYGYTF; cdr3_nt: TGTGCCAGCAGAGCGACAGGGGGGAGCTATGGCTACACCTTC
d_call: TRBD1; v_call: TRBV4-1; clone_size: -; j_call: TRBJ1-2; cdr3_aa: CASSQETGDGYTF; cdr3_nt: TGCGCCAGCAGCCAAGAGACAGGGGATGGCTACACCTTC
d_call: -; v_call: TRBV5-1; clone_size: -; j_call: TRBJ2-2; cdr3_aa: CASSPLATGELFF; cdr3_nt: TGCGCCAGCAGCCCATTAGCAACCGGGGAGCTGTTTTTT
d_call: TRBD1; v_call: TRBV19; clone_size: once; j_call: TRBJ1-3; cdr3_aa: CASSKGQAPGNTIYF; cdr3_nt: TGTGCCAGTAGTAAAGGACAGGCCCCTGGAAACACCATATATTTT
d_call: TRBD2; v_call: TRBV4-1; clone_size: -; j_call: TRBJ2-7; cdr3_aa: CASSQKGGGGRYEQYF; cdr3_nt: TGCGCCAGCAGCCAAAAAGGAGGCGGGGGGAGGTACGAGCAGTACTTC
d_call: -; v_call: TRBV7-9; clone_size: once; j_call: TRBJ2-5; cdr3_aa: CASSSYQETQYF; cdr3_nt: TGTGCCAGCAGCTCCTACCAAGAGACCCAGTACTTC
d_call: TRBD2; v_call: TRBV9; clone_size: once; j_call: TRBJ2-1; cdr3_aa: CASSVESGVYNEQFF; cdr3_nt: TGTGCCAGCAGCGTAGAGAGCGGGGTCTACAATGAGCAGTTCTTC
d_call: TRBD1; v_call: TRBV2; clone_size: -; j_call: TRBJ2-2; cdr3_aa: CAKQVGTGIAGELFF; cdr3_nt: TGTGCAAAGCAAGTCGGGACAGGGATTGCCGGGGAGCTGTTTTTT
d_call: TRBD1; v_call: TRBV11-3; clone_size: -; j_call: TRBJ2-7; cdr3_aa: CASSQGQGSYEQYF; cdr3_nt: TGTGCCAGCAGCCAGGGACAGGGATCCTACGAGCAGTACTTC
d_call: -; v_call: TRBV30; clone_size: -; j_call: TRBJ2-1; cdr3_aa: CAWSAGILSYNEQFF; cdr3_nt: TGTGCCTGGAGCGCGGGTATTCTCTCCTACAATGAGCAGTTCTTC
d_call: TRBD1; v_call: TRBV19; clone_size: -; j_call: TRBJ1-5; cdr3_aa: CASSMWDRGNQPQHF; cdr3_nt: TGTGCCAGTAGTATGTGGGACAGGGGCAATCAGCCCCAGCATTTT
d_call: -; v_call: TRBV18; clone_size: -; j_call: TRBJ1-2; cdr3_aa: CASSPPSTGDWYGYTF; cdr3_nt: TGTGCCAGCTCACCACCTAGTACGGGGGATTGGTATGGCTACACCTTC
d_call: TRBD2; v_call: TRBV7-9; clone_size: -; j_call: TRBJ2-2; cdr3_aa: CASSRLAGGQNTGELFF; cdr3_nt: TGTGCCAGCAGTCGACTAGCGGGGGGACAGAACACCGGGGAGCTGTTTTTT
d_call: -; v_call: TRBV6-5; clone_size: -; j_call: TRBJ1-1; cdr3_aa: CASSYRGNTEAFF; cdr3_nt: TGTGCCAGCAGTTACAGGGGGAACACTGAAGCTTTCTTT
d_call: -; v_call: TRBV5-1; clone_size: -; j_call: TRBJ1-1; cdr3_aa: CASSLGDTVEAFF; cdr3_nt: TGCGCCAGCAGCTTGGGAGACACAGTAGAAGCTTTCTTT
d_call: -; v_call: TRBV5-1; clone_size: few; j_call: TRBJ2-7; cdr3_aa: CASSRATGSFYEQYF; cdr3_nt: TGCGCCAGCAGCCGGGCGACGGGAAGCTTTTACGAGCAGTACTTC
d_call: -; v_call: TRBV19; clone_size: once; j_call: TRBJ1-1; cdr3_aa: CASMAVLNTEAFF; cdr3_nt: TGTGCCAGTATGGCAGTTCTGAACACTGAAGCTTTCTTT
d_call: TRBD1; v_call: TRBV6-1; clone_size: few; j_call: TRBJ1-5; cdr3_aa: CASSEARDRDRVFQPQHF; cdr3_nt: TGTGCCAGCAGTGAAGCGAGGGACCGGGACAGGGTTTTTCAGCCCCAGCATTTT